The 25 T cell receptor beta chains below all came from one sample that was sequenced in a study of blood T cells in healthy people across ages. Through a sample-barcoded 5' primer and a J-beta primer mix, a second PCR was run for roughly 6 to 11 cycles. One entry per CDR3 protein, called by TCRdb with MiXCR from the 5' RACE reads. The sample has about 570,000 distinct CDR3 sequences, approximately 30% seen once. Sequenced: blood. The receptor source for this set is a woman aged 70 to 79 in good health.

This clonotype was picked up a small number of times. The chain links TRBV4-3 to TRBJ2-3; the match to TRBD2 covers 11 bases. J gave up 0 bases and V 0 bases, and 5 bases lay outside the gene matches. This CDR3 contains 18 residues. Germline values: CDR1 LGHNA, CDR2 YSLEER. CDR3: CASSQDVPSGGSTDTQYF. CDR3 bases: TGCGCCAGCAGCCAAGATGTTCCTAGCGGGGGGAGCACAGATACGCAGTATTTT.

This clonotype was observed a handful of times. The chain is built from TRBV9 and TRBJ1-4; D is ambiguous. The CDR3 covers 16 residues. Trimming pared 0 bases from V and 2 bases from J, leaving 11 bases between. CDR1 is SGDLS, CDR2 YYNGEE, per germline. The CDR3 protein is CASSVASGGTNEKLFF. The CDR3 region has the DNA TGTGCCAGCAGCGTAGCCTCGGGCGGGACTAATGAAAAACTGTTTTTT.

This clonotype turned up a few times. The J gene is TRBJ2-5, the V gene TRBV7-2; 8 bases are shared with TRBD2. CDR1 SGHTA and CDR2 FQGNSA come from the germline V gene. With V trimmed by 5 bases and J by 3 bases, 5 bases remained unmatched. CDR3 length equals 14 residues. CDR3 nucleotides: TGTGCCAGCAGCCAAGCGGGGGCTAAAGAGACCCAGTACTTC. Amino acid sequence: CASSQAGAKETQYF.

This clonotype was seen a handful of times. The CDR3 loop reads CASRRQGRNYEQYF. In nucleotides, the CDR3 is TGTGCCAGCAGGAGACAGGGCCGTAACTACGAGCAGTACTTC. The J gene is TRBJ2-7, the V gene TRBV6-5; 7 nucleotides match TRBD1. Germline loops: CDR1 MNHEY, CDR2 SVGAGI. The CDR3 loop spans 14 amino acids. Trimming at V came to 6 bases and at J to 3 bases, leaving 8 bases not matched to a gene.

This clonotype showed up many times. The chain joins TRBV9 to TRBJ2-2; TRBD2 might be the D (5 bases). CDR3 length equals 16 residues. The V end was cut by 3 bases, the J end by 3 bases, with 15 bases between. Germline assignment: CDR1 SGDLS and CDR2 YYNGEE. The CDR3 DNA reads TGTGCCAGCAGCGCCGGGGATTGGTGGGACACCGGGGAGCTGTTTTTT. It specifies CASSAGDWWDTGELFF.

The rearrangement uses TRBV10-3 and TRBJ1-2; TRBD1 is a possible D gene (6 bases). This CDR3 has 16 amino acids. Between the trimmed V and J ends, which lost 6 bases and 0 bases, there was a span of 17 bases. Germline V CDR1 and CDR2: ENHRY, SYGVKD. This chain's CDR3 is CAISPTGHPANYGYTF. In DNA form, the CDR3 reads TGTGCCATCAGCCCGACGGGACATCCTGCTAACTATGGCTACACCTTC.

This chain joins TRBV9 and TRBJ2-1, with 7 bases that match TRBD1. The ends lost 0 bases at V and 9 bases at J; junction bases unmatched: 9. The CDR3 has 15 residues. CDR1 and CDR2 (germline): SGDLS, YYNGEE. This CDR3 is CASSVDRTGGSEQFF. The CDR3 DNA reads TGTGCCAGCAGCGTAGACCGGACAGGTGGGAGTGAGCAGTTCTTC.

This clonotype has a handful of counts. The CDR3 DNA follows: TGTGCCAGCAGTAGCAGGGTACGGGCCTACGAGCAGTACTTC. Amino acid sequence: CASSSRVRAYEQYF. The V gene is TRBV6-5, the J gene TRBJ2-7; D possibly corresponds to TRBD1 (5 bases). V shed 5 bases and J shed 2 bases, with 13 bases lying between them. CDR1 is MNHEY, CDR2 SVGAGI, per germline. CDR3 length: 14 residues.

The chain recombines TRBV12-3 or TRBV12-4 with TRBJ2-3; no definite D call. The CDR3 runs to 14 residues. Trimming cost V 5 bases and J 0 bases, with 9 bases left between them. Here the CDR3 reads CASSITESTDTQYF. The CDR3 DNA sequence: TGTGCCAGCAGTATTACAGAGAGCACAGATACGCAGTATTTT.

The chain carries TRBV20-1 and TRBJ2-2; D unclear. The CDR3 length is 13 residues. Germline CDR1 and CDR2: DFQATT and SNEGSKA (reference sequence). The V end was cut by 3 bases, the J end by 4 bases, with 9 bases between. CDR3 sequence (DNA): TGCAGTGCTAGGTGGCGGTCCACCGGGGAGCTGTTTTTT. Translated: CSARWRSTGELFF.

The CDR3 nucleotides are TGTGCCAGCAGACCATGGATCACAGCGTCTGACACCATATATTTT. Its protein product is CASRPWITASDTIYF. This chain uses TRBV7-8 with TRBJ1-3; D gene ambiguous. The ends were cut back, 6 bases at V and 8 bases at J, with 20 bases in the middle. Germline CDR1 is SGHVS and CDR2 is FQNEAQ. The CDR3 has 15 residues.

This clonotype came up a few times. This chain connects TRBV7-2 to TRBJ1-1, with D perhaps matching TRBD1 (6 bases). V was trimmed by 6 bases and J by 2 bases, leaving 10 bases between them. Germline CDR1 SGHTA, CDR2 FQGNSA. The CDR3 sequence is 13 residues long. CDR3 nucleotides: TGTGCCAGCAGAAAGGACAGAAACACTGAAGCTTTCTTT. It specifies CASRKDRNTEAFF.

This clonotype was detected only a few times. V usage is TRBV21-1 and J usage is TRBJ1-5; the table's D call of TRBD1 was not tested on the DNA. TRBV21-1 is a listed pseudogene. The length of the CDR3 is 14 residues. The CDR3 protein is CASSKQDGRQPQHF. CDR3 nucleotide sequence: TGTGCCAGCAGCAAACAGGACGGGCGTCAGCCCCAGCATTTT.

The rearrangement links TRBV11-1 to TRBJ2-7; D gene unclear. V was cut by 1 base and J by 5 bases, with 18 bases left in between. The CDR3 has 16 amino acids. The germline V gene has CDR1 SGHAT and CDR2 FQDESV (reference sequence). The CDR3: CASSLVGGKINDEQYF. The CDR3 DNA follows: TGTGCCAGCAGCTTAGTTGGTGGGAAAATCAACGACGAGCAGTACTTC.

CDR3 sequence: CSARDPRQGANGELFF. In nucleotides, the CDR3 is TGCAGTGCTAGAGATCCGAGACAGGGGGCCAACGGGGAGCTGTTTTTT. V is TRBV20-1 and J is TRBJ2-2, with 10 bases lining up with TRBD1. The CDR3 totals 16 residues. The V and J ends lost 0 bases and 7 bases, in that order; junction bases with no gene match: 8. Germline lookup yields CDR1 DFQATT and CDR2 SNEGSKA (reference sequence).

The chain employs TRBV5-1 and TRBJ2-7; 7 bases line up with TRBD1. Germline CDR1 SGHRS, CDR2 YFSETQ. V was clipped by 7 bases and J by 5 bases; unmatched bases: 12. The CDR3 is 14 amino acids. The CDR3 sequence is CASGAGTALNEQYF. In DNA form, the CDR3 reads TGCGCCAGCGGGGCCGGGACAGCCCTAAACGAGCAGTACTTC.

This clonotype was seen more than once but under ten times. The rearrangement joins TRBV10-3 to TRBJ2-2; 13 bases match TRBD2. Germline trimming cut 8 bases from V and 6 bases from J; bases unmatched to any gene: 12. Germline V gene sequence: CDR1 ENHRY, CDR2 SYGVKD. This CDR3 contains 17 residues. CDR3 sequence (DNA): TGTGCCATCCCGAAGGGACTAGCGGGGAACGCTCCCGGGGAGCTGTTTTTT. Translation gives CAIPKGLAGNAPGELFF.

As concerns this clonotype: One junction end disagrees with the germline gene, perhaps due to a read error. The chain recombines TRBV7-2 with TRBJ1-3, with unresolved D. The CDR3 length is 14 residues. The germline CDR1 and CDR2 sequences are SGHTA and FQGNSA. Here the CDR3 reads CASSLNTWGNTTYF. For the CDR3, the DNA is TGTGCCAGCAGCTTGAATACATGGGGAAACACCACATATTTT.

Comment on this clonotype: This may be a read error, as it is one base from a much larger clone. V usage is TRBV11-2 and J usage is TRBJ2-5, with TRBD2 matching 7 bases. The DNA end favors TRBJ2-7, so the J call may be wrong. The CDR3 is made up of 14 amino acids. The germline CDR1 and CDR2 sequences are SGHAT and FQNNGV. This CDR3 is CASGSAGLPYEQYF. The CDR3 DNA is TGTGCCAGCGGCTCAGCGGGGCTGCCCTACGAGCAGTACTTC.

This clonotype was seen at least ten times. V gene TRBV11-3 combines with J gene TRBJ2-5; D is uncertain. The tail of the sequence fits TRBJ2-1 better, so the J call may be wrong. Germline V lookup: CDR1 SGHNT, CDR2 YENEEA. The length of the CDR3 is 12 residues. CDR3 sequence (DNA): TGTGCCAGCAGCAAGCTGGACAATGAGCAGTTCTTC. It encodes CASSKLDNEQFF.

The chain recombines TRBV29-1 with TRBJ2-7; no definite D call. The germline gives CDR1 SQVTM, CDR2 ANQGSEA. Trimming removed 5 bases at V and 3 bases at J, with 11 bases between. The CDR3 covers 12 residues. The CDR3 sequence: CSVTESGYEQYF. The DNA of the CDR3 is TGCAGCGTTACGGAATCCGGCTACGAGCAGTACTTC.

The rearrangement links TRBV20-1 to TRBJ2-5, with TRBD2 as a possible D gene (6 bases). The DNA matches TRBJ2-1 better at its end, which makes the J call doubtful. The CDR3 sequence is 15 residues long. Looked up from germline, CDR1 is DFQATT and CDR2 is SNEGSKA (reference sequence). In nucleotides, the CDR3 is TGCAGTGCTCAACGAACCTATAGGGCTAGCGATGAGCAGTTCTTC. Its translation: CSAQRTYRASDEQFF.

The genes are TRBV5-4 and TRBJ2-3; TRBD2 aligns across 8 bases. CDR3 length equals 16 residues. Losses at the gene ends were 4 bases for V and 1 base for J; bases not matched to a gene: 8. The germline V gene encodes CDR1 SGHNT and CDR2 YYREEE (reference sequence). The CDR3 sequence: CASSPGGALGTDTQYF. CDR3 sequence (DNA): TGTGCCAGCAGCCCGGGGGGGGCTCTCGGCACAGATACGCAGTATTTT.

This clonotype was recorded many times. The rearrangement links TRBV7-2 to TRBJ2-5; a weak D match, TRBD1 (6 bases). The CDR3 consists of 14 residues. The V and J ends lost 2 bases and 5 bases respectively, with 12 bases between them. Germline loops: CDR1 SGHTA, CDR2 FQGNSA. CDR3 DNA: TGTGCCAGCAGCTTAATCCAGGGGCTGGAGACCCAGTACTTC. Translated: CASSLIQGLETQYF.

This clonotype was recorded a few times. The chain employs TRBV7-9 and TRBJ2-1, with D tentatively TRBD1 (6 bases). Germline CDR1 SEHNR, CDR2 FQNEAQ (reference sequence). V lost 11 bases and J 9 bases, leaving 23 bases between the germline ends. The CDR3 sequence is 14 residues long. The CDR3 DNA is TGTGCCTCTGCGTTAGATAGGGGGTCGGGTGAGCAGTTCTTC. Its protein is CASALDRGSGEQFF.